One sample yielded the 22 T cell receptor beta chains listed below, sequenced in a study of Ad26.COV2.S vaccination and SARS-CoV-2 variants. The protocol was immunoSEQ multiplex PCR, while the TCRdb copy is restricted to in-frame clones and leaves out a portion. The sample includes over 90,000 clones, around three quarters of them seen just once. The specimen was peripheral blood, collected after recovery from COVID-19. These receptors originate from a human donor who had recovered from COVID-19.

The CDR3 reads CASSYHYEQYF. As DNA, the CDR3 is TGTGCCAGCAGTTATCACTACGAGCAGTACTTC. The V and J genes are TRBV6-6 and TRBJ2-7; D uncertain. Germline CDR1 is MNHNY and CDR2 is SVGAGI (reference sequence). V lost 3 bases and J 3 bases, leaving 3 bases between the germline ends. The CDR3 extends over 11 amino acids.

This clone was seen a handful of times. The chain employs TRBV4-1 and TRBJ2-7; D might be TRBD2 (5 bases). From germline, CDR1 is MGHRA and CDR2 YSYEKL. V was shortened by 4 bases and J by 5 bases, with 21 bases between the two germline ends. The CDR3 extends over 16 amino acids. CDR3 loop: CASSPIDGRSGDEQYF. The CDR3 nucleotides are TGCGCCAGCAGCCCGATAGACGGCAGGTCCGGGGACGAGCAGTACTTC.

This clone occurred once. The chain is built from TRBV18 and TRBJ2-5; D is perhaps TRBD1 or TRBD2 (5 bases each). Trimming stripped 3 bases from V and 5 bases from J, with 19 bases between. Germline V gives CDR1 KGHSH, CDR2 LQKENI. This CDR3 contains 16 residues. DNA of the CDR3: TGTGCCAGCTCACCGTCTGGGGGAACCACCCGGGAGACCCAGTACTTC. Its protein is CASSPSGGTTRETQYF.

This clone was seen once. One end of the junction is discordant with germline, which a read error may explain. The chain links TRBV2 to TRBJ1-6; D not certain. CDR3 length: 14 amino acids. Germline CDR1 is SNHLY and CDR2 is FYNNEI. The CDR3 sequence: CASSEGRERSPLHF. CDR3 DNA sequence: TGTGCCAGCAGCGAAGGGAGGGAGCGGTCACCCCTCCACTTT.

The rearrangement joins TRBV28 to TRBJ2-1; 8 nucleotides line up with TRBD2. Germline V gene lookup returns CDR1 MDHEN and CDR2 SYDVKM. The CDR3 totals 15 residues. The trim removed 5 bases at V and 0 bases at J, leaving 3 bases unmatched. CDR3 region: CASSGGGSSYNEQFF. The CDR3 DNA is TGTGCCAGCAGTGGCGGGGGGAGCTCCTACAATGAGCAGTTCTTC.

V and J are TRBV6-5 and TRBJ2-3; TRBD1 agrees at 11 bases. Germline V CDR1 and CDR2: MNHEY, SVGAGI. The V segment lost 4 bases and the J segment 5 bases; nucleotides outside the gene matches: 5. The CDR3 extends over 15 amino acids. The CDR3 spells CASSLGQGGGDTQYF. CDR3 coding DNA: TGTGCCAGCAGTTTGGGACAGGGGGGGGGAGATACGCAGTATTTT.

This sequence joins TRBV28 and TRBJ2-5, with D unclear. CDR1 and CDR2 (germline): MDHEN, SYDVKM. The V and J ends lost 10 bases and 5 bases respectively, with 20 bases between them. The CDR3 consists of 14 residues. CDR3 coding DNA: TGTGCCACCTCCATCGGTGCAATAATTGAGACCCAGTACTTC. Its protein product is CATSIGAIIETQYF.

The chain joins TRBV18 to TRBJ2-5; D remains ambiguous. The CDR3 sequence is 11 residues long. Germline V CDR1 and CDR2: KGHSH, LQKENI. V was shortened by 2 bases and J by 5 bases, with 3 bases between the two germline ends. The CDR3 DNA sequence: TGTGCCAGCTCACCAGGGGAGACCCAGTACTTC. Residues: CASSPGETQYF.

J is TRBJ1-5 and V is TRBV4-2; D uncertain. V was cut by 0 bases and J by 6 bases, with 12 bases left in between. Germline CDR1 LGHNA, CDR2 YNFKEQ. This CDR3 contains 15 residues. CDR3 residues: CASSQEESGGQPQHF. The CDR3 region has the DNA TGTGCCAGCAGCCAAGAAGAGTCGGGCGGTCAGCCCCAGCATTTT.

The sample holds a few counts of this clone. The chain links TRBV14 to TRBJ2-1; maybe TRBD1 (5 bases). CDR3 length equals 18 residues. V was clipped by 1 base and J by 1 base, with 17 bases between them. Looked up from germline, CDR1 is SGHDN and CDR2 is FVKESK. The CDR3 loop reads CASSQGDIQELSYNEQFF. In nucleotides, the CDR3 is TGTGCCAGCAGCCAAGGAGATATACAGGAACTATCCTACAATGAGCAGTTCTTC.

This clone was seen only once. This chain links TRBV4-3 with TRBJ1-4; D unclear. The germline V and J ends were trimmed by 0 bases and 0 bases, with 11 bases remaining between them. This CDR3 contains 17 residues. Germline values: CDR1 LGHNA, CDR2 YSLEER. This chain's CDR3 is CASSQEPAPATNEKLFF. CDR3 bases: TGCGCCAGCAGCCAAGAACCCGCCCCTGCAACTAATGAAAAACTGTTTTTT.

The chain is built from TRBV7-9 and TRBJ2-3; D gene unclear. CDR3 length: 13 residues. Trimming took off 1 base at V and 2 bases at J, with 4 bases between the two ends. CDR1 is SEHNR, CDR2 FQNEAQ, per germline (reference sequence). CDR3 protein: CASSLVLTDTQYF. CDR3 bases: TGTGCCAGCAGCTTAGTCCTCACAGATACGCAGTATTTT.

The CDR3 sequence is CASSLRNQPQHF. The CDR3 nucleotides read TGTGCCAGCAGTTTACGGAATCAGCCCCAGCATTTT. V and J are TRBV12-3 or TRBV12-4 and TRBJ1-5; D uncertain. The length of the CDR3 is 12 residues. Trimming removed 2 bases from V and 4 bases from J, with 3 bases in between.

The gene calls are TRBV5-1 and TRBJ1-3; 7 bases fit TRBD1. The trim removed 6 bases at V and 2 bases at J, leaving 8 bases unmatched. CDR3 length equals 15 residues. Looked up from germline, CDR1 is SGHRS and CDR2 is YFSETQ. Written as DNA, the CDR3 is TGCGCCAGCACCCTGGCGACAGGGACTGGAAACACCATATATTTT. Protein sequence: CASTLATGTGNTIYF.

As to this clone: The sample has other DNA sequences that encode this CDR3 too. The chain recombines TRBV14 with TRBJ1-2, with TRBD1 as a possible D gene (6 bases). V dropped 2 bases and J dropped 5 bases, with 6 bases sitting between them. The CDR3 consists of 12 residues. Per the germline V gene, CDR1 is SGHDN and CDR2 is FVKESK. CDR3 sequence: CASSQQGYGYTF. In nucleotides, the CDR3 is TGTGCCAGCAGCCAACAGGGGTATGGCTACACCTTC.

This rearrangement joins TRBV5-4 to TRBJ2-7, with a tentative D call TRBD1 (6 bases). The CDR3 has 14 amino acids. Trimming left V 2 bases short and J 0 bases short, with 9 bases between. Germline V gene sequence: CDR1 SGHNT, CDR2 YYREEE (reference sequence). The CDR3 DNA is TGTGCCAGCAGCTTAGGACAGAACTCCTACGAGCAGTACTTC. As protein: CASSLGQNSYEQYF.

This rearrangement joins TRBV28 to TRBJ2-7; TRBD2 might be the D (6 bases). This CDR3 contains 12 residues. Trimming cost V 8 bases and J 6 bases, with 14 bases left between them. Germline V gene lookup returns CDR1 MDHEN and CDR2 SYDVKM. CDR3 in DNA: TGTGCCAGCGCTAGCGTTGGGTTCGAGCAGTACTTC. Its protein is CASASVGFEQYF.

This chain connects TRBV5-1 to TRBJ1-1; 10 bases align to TRBD1. Trimming took 4 bases from V and 3 from J; bases not matched to a gene: 6. The CDR3 runs 15 residues. Germline CDR1 reads SGHRS; CDR2 reads YFSETQ. CDR3 sequence (DNA): TGCGCCAGCAGCCTGGGACAGGGGATGGACACTGAAGCTTTCTTT. It is translated as CASSLGQGMDTEAFF.

This rearrangement joins TRBV27 to TRBJ2-2; 7 bases line up with TRBD2. The CDR3 totals 16 residues. The J segment lost 1 base and the V segment lost 5 bases, leaving 7 bases of the junction unmatched. Per germline, CDR1 MNHEY and CDR2 SMNVEV (reference sequence). CDR3 nucleotides: TGTGCCAGCAGTCCCAGGCGGGGGATGAACACCGGGGAGCTGTTTTTT. This sequence encodes CASSPRRGMNTGELFF.

The J gene is TRBJ1-2, the V gene TRBV28; 7 positions match TRBD1. V was pared by 9 bases and J by 4 bases, with 11 bases of the junction left unmatched. The CDR3 contains 14 residues. CDR1 MDHEN and CDR2 SYDVKM come from the germline V gene. CDR3 DNA sequence: TGTGCCAGTTACAACAGGGGCCCCATCTATGGCTACACCTTC. As protein: CASYNRGPIYGYTF.

The chain employs TRBV7-7 and TRBJ2-1; 7 nucleotides align to TRBD1. Germline V gene data show CDR1 as SSHAT and CDR2 as FNYEAQ (reference sequence). The V and J ends lost 5 bases and 3 bases, in that order; junction bases with no gene match: 4. The CDR3 is made up of 14 amino acids. This CDR3 is CASSRDSSYNEQFF. The CDR3 nucleotides are TGTGCCAGCAGCAGGGACAGCAGCTACAATGAGCAGTTCTTC.

The chain links TRBV12-3 or TRBV12-4 to TRBJ1-1; D is unclear. V lost 4 bases, J lost 2 bases, and 8 bases lay in between. This CDR3 spans 13 amino acids. The CDR3 DNA reads TGTGCCAGCAGTTCTACCCTAAACACTGAAGCTTTCTTT. It codes for CASSSTLNTEAFF.